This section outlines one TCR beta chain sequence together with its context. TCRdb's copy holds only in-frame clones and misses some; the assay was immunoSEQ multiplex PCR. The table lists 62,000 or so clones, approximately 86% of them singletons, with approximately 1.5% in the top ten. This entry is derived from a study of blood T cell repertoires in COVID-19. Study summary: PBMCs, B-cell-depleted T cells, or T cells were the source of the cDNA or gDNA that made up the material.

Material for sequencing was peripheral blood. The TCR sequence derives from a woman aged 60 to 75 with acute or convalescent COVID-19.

For the CDR3, the DNA is TGTGCCAGCAGCTCACGGGGGACAGGGAACACTGAAGCTTTCTTT. Amino acid sequence: CASSSRGTGNTEAFF. The chain combines TRBV5-4 with TRBJ1-1; 8 bases are shared with TRBD1. V was clipped by 3 bases and J by 1 base; unmatched bases: 5. The CDR3 spans 15 residues. The germline gives CDR1 SGHNT, CDR2 YYREEE (reference sequence).